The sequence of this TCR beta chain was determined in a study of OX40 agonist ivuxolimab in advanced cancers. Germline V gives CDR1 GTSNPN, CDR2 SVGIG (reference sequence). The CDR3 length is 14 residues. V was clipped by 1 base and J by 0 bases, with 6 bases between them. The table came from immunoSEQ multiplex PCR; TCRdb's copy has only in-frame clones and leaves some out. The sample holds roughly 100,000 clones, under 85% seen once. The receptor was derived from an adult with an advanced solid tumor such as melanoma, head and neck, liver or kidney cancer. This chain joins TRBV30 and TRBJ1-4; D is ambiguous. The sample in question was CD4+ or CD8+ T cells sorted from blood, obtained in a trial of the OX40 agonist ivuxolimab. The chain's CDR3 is CAWSASSTNEKLFF. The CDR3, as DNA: TGTGCCTGGAGTGCAAGTTCAACTAATGAAAAACTGTTTTTT.